This T cell receptor (beta chain) comes out of a study of blood T cell repertoires in COVID-19. As for the study in general: The analysed material was cDNA or gDNA that came from T cells, B-cell-depleted T cells, or PBMCs.

Measured with immunoSEQ multiplex PCR; TCRdb has only the in-frame clones, and not every one. The sample yields under 200,000 clones, more than 80% seen once. The germline V gene encodes CDR1 GTSNPN and CDR2 SVGIG (reference sequence). There are 15 residues in the CDR3. Between the trimmed V and J ends, which lost 3 bases and 4 bases, there was a span of 15 bases. The chain combines TRBV30 with TRBJ2-2; maybe TRBD1 (5 bases). The source of this sequence is a man in his fifties with acute or convalescent COVID-19. The source material was peripheral blood. This CDR3 is CAWRTAPSSTGELFF. DNA for the CDR3: TGTGCCTGGAGGACAGCCCCCTCTTCCACCGGGGAGCTGTTTTTT.